This entry lists 23 T cell receptor beta chains sequenced from one sample in a study of brain T cells in children with intractable seizures. Profiling relied on immunoSEQ multiplex PCR, and the TCRdb table lists in-frame clones only, not all of them. The table shows about 340,000 clones, with 93% occurring only once. Documented time point: blood from clinic visit 5 months post-surgery; TSC patient then seizure free. The sample here was peripheral blood, taken about 5 months after surgery. The receptors originated from a boy in the first two years of life with tuberous sclerosis and intractable seizures.

The CDR3 spells CASSAPGQASTDTQYF. For the CDR3, the DNA is TGTGCCAGCAGTGCTCCGGGACAGGCCAGCACAGATACGCAGTATTTT. The chain has TRBV28 and TRBJ2-3; TRBD1 aligns across 8 bases. The ends lost 5 bases at V and 0 bases at J; junction bases unmatched: 7. Germline assignment: CDR1 MDHEN and CDR2 SYDVKM. The CDR3 totals 16 residues.

J is TRBJ1-4 and V is TRBV7-9; D gene ambiguous. CDR3 length: 17 residues. Germline loops: CDR1 SEHNR, CDR2 FQNEAQ (reference sequence). Trimming left V 5 bases short and J 0 bases short, with 16 bases between. The CDR3 sequence: CASSALTALATNEKLFF. For the CDR3, the DNA is TGTGCCAGCAGCGCATTAACAGCCCTTGCAACTAATGAAAAACTGTTTTTT.

CDR3 protein: CASSYSAASITDTQYF. For the CDR3, the DNA is TGTGCCAGCAGTTACTCAGCGGCTAGCATCACAGATACGCAGTATTTT. The gene calls are TRBV6-2 or TRBV6-3 and TRBJ2-3; TRBD2 might be the D (5 bases). Germline V lookup: CDR1 MNHEY, CDR2 SVGEGT. CDR3 size: 16 residues. Trimming removed 0 bases from V and 2 bases from J, with 12 bases in between.

V gene TRBV5-4 combines with J gene TRBJ2-7, with TRBD1 matching 9 bases. The CDR3 sequence is 14 residues long. J lost 5 bases, V lost 3 bases, and 6 bases had no gene match. From germline, CDR1 is SGHNT and CDR2 YYREEE (reference sequence). The CDR3 sequence is CASSWRGQGHEQYF. CDR3 DNA: TGTGCCAGCAGCTGGCGGGGACAGGGACACGAGCAGTACTTC. Based on the CDR3 plus reference TRBV5-4 and TRBJ2-7, the full variable domain is ETGVTQSPTHLIKTRGQQVTLRCSSQSGHNTVSWYQQALGQGPQFIFQYYREEENGRGNFPPRFSGLQFPNYSSELNVNALELDDSALYLCASSWRGQGHEQYFGPGTRLTVT.

Here the CDR3 DNA reads TGTGCCAGCAGCCCTAACAGGGTCATCGCTAATTCACCCCTCCACTTT. This encodes CASSPNRVIANSPLHF. The chain has TRBV6-9 and TRBJ1-6, with D tentatively TRBD1 (6 bases). CDR3 size: 16 residues. From germline, CDR1 is MNHGY and CDR2 SVAAGI. Trimming shortened V by 6 bases and J by 6 bases, and 18 bases separated the two germline ends.

The chain joins TRBV4-1 to TRBJ1-3; 7 bases agree with TRBD1. V shed 6 bases and J 3 bases; nucleotides not matched to a gene: 8. The length of the CDR3 is 15 residues. Per the germline V gene, CDR1 is MGHRA and CDR2 is YSYEKL. The CDR3 spells CASRLSTGVGNTIYF. The CDR3 nucleotides read TGCGCCAGCAGATTATCTACAGGGGTTGGAAACACCATATATTTT.

V usage is TRBV11-3 and J usage is TRBJ2-3; weak D call: TRBD2 (5 bases). The CDR3 extends over 14 amino acids. V shed 4 bases and J shed 2 bases, with 10 bases lying between them. The germline gives CDR1 SGHNT, CDR2 YENEEA. CDR3 coding DNA: TGTGCCAGCAGCTCAGGACTGAACACAGATACGCAGTATTTT. Its translation: CASSSGLNTDTQYF.

This chain connects TRBV24-1 to TRBJ1-1, with 8 bases matching TRBD1. Germline CDR1 reads KGHDR; CDR2 reads SFDVKD. This CDR3 spans 13 amino acids. The trim removed 3 bases at V and 5 bases at J, leaving 1 base unmatched. The CDR3 here is CATSDRTGTEAFF. CDR3 sequence (DNA): TGTGCCACCAGTGATAGGACAGGGACTGAAGCTTTCTTT.

The chain uses TRBV9 and TRBJ2-1; a possible D gene is TRBD1 (6 bases). Germline CDR1 and CDR2: SGDLS and YYNGEE. The CDR3 runs to 13 residues. Between the trimmed V and J ends, which lost 1 base and 6 bases, there was a span of 8 bases. The CDR3 reads CASSVQGPNEQFF. The CDR3 DNA reads as TGTGCCAGCAGCGTACAGGGGCCCAATGAGCAGTTCTTC.

V and J are TRBV27 and TRBJ1-5; D is undetermined. The V gene's germline CDR1 is MNHEY and CDR2 SMNVEV (reference sequence). The CDR3 length is 14 residues. The V end lost 0 bases, the J end lost 10 bases, and 13 bases lay between the germline ends. CDR3 protein: CASSLSSVRQPQHF. The DNA of the CDR3 is TGTGCCAGCAGTTTATCCTCGGTCAGGCAACCCCAGCATTTT.

CDR3 protein: CASSLIKAATEAFF. The CDR3 DNA is TGTGCCAGCAGCTTAATTAAAGCGGCCACTGAAGCTTTCTTT. This chain uses TRBV7-9 with TRBJ1-1; D is uncertain. Deletions cut 2 bases from V and 4 bases from J, with 11 bases between. The CDR3 sequence is 14 residues long. Germline V gene data show CDR1 as SEHNR and CDR2 as FQNEAQ (reference sequence).

V gene TRBV7-9 combines with J gene TRBJ1-4; 8 bases are shared with TRBD1. The CDR3 runs 16 residues. Germline V gives CDR1 SEHNR, CDR2 FQNEAQ (reference sequence). The V gene end was trimmed by 5 bases and the J gene end by 4 bases; junction bases not matched to a gene: 9. The CDR3 DNA is TGTGCCAGCAGCGATGTTGGGACAGGAGGTAATGAAAAACTGTTTTTT. Its protein product is CASSDVGTGGNEKLFF.

The chain employs TRBV9 and TRBJ1-2; no reliable D call. Germline CDR1 reads SGDLS; CDR2 reads YYNGEE. The V gene lost 0 bases and the J gene lost 1 base, with 7 bases spanning the gap. The CDR3 has 14 residues. CDR3 sequence reads: CASSVAAGNYGYTF. The CDR3 nucleotides are TGTGCCAGCAGCGTAGCGGCAGGTAACTATGGCTACACCTTC.

The chain has TRBV6-6 and TRBJ1-2; D possibly corresponds to TRBD1 (6 bases). Germline V gene data show CDR1 as MNHNY and CDR2 as SVGAGI (reference sequence). This CDR3 has 15 residues. Trimming took 2 bases from V and 4 from J, leaving 14 bases between them. The CDR3 sequence is CASSYGPGTIYGYTF. The CDR3 DNA follows: TGTGCCAGCAGTTACGGCCCCGGGACAATCTATGGCTACACCTTC.

The rearrangement uses TRBV24-1 and TRBJ2-7; TRBD1 aligns across 9 bases. V was clipped by 3 bases and J by 3 bases; unmatched bases: 8. The CDR3 contains 16 residues. Germline V gene sequence: CDR1 KGHDR, CDR2 SFDVKD. In DNA form, the CDR3 reads TGTGCCACCAGTGATGAGTCCCGGGACAGGGACTACGAGCAGTACTTC. As protein: CATSDESRDRDYEQYF.

This chain connects TRBV5-8 to TRBJ2-1; 7 positions match TRBD2. The length of the CDR3 is 16 residues. The V gene's germline CDR1 is SGHTS and CDR2 YDEGEE. V shed 0 bases and J 4 bases; nucleotides not matched to a gene: 7. The DNA for the CDR3 is TGTGCCAGCAGCTTGGTCGCTAGCGGCAGTTACAATGAGCAGTTCTTC. Its protein product is CASSLVASGSYNEQFF. Looking up the rest from reference TRBV5-8 and TRBJ2-1 gives the full variable domain: EAGVTQSPTHLIKTRGQQATLRCSPISGHTSVYWYQQALGLGLQFLLWYDEGEERNRGNFPPRFSGRQFPNYSSELNVNALELEDSALYLCASSLVASGSYNEQFFGPGTRLTVL.

The chain has TRBV25-1 and TRBJ1-2; D is unclear. Germline CDR1 and CDR2: MGHDK and SYGVNS. The CDR3 is 12 residues long. Trimming stripped 3 bases from V and 4 bases from J, with 6 bases between. CDR3: CASSDTSYGYTF. For the CDR3, the DNA is TGTGCCAGCAGTGACACATCCTATGGCTACACCTTC.

The V call is TRBV14, the J call TRBJ2-6; D is unresolved. CDR3 length equals 16 residues. CDR1 is SGHDN, CDR2 FVKESK, per germline. With 6 bases removed from V and 4 bases from J, the gap between germline ends came to 16 bases. As DNA, the CDR3 is TGTGCCAGCAGTAGAGGCTCGGGCGTCGGGGCCAACGTCCTGACTTTC. Its protein is CASSRGSGVGANVLTF.

The chain uses TRBV9 and TRBJ1-3; the D is unclear. V lost 0 bases and J 4 bases, leaving 11 bases between the germline ends. This CDR3 has 15 amino acids. Germline V gene sequence: CDR1 SGDLS, CDR2 YYNGEE. Written as DNA, the CDR3 is TGTGCCAGCAGCGTAGGACGTTGGGCCGGAAACACCATATATTTT. As protein: CASSVGRWAGNTIYF.

This chain connects TRBV25-1 to TRBJ2-2, with 7 nucleotides matching TRBD1. The length of the CDR3 is 15 residues. Germline CDR1 reads MGHDK; CDR2 reads SYGVNS. Unmatched junction bases numbered 7, after V lost 5 bases and J lost 4 bases. The CDR3 region has the DNA TGTGCCAGCAGTCCCGGGACAGTAGGCACCGGGGAGCTGTTTTTT. Translating it yields CASSPGTVGTGELFF.

The V gene is TRBV5-4, the J gene TRBJ2-1; maybe TRBD2 (5 bases). Germline CDR1 and CDR2: SGHNT and YYREEE (reference sequence). The CDR3 is 15 residues long. V lost 6 bases and J 6 bases, leaving 19 bases between the germline ends. The CDR3 region is CASTTEAVRFNEQFF. In DNA, the CDR3 is TGTGCCAGCACCACGGAGGCAGTAAGGTTCAATGAGCAGTTCTTC.

V is TRBV20-1 and J is TRBJ2-5; maybe TRBD2 (6 bases). The CDR3 has 15 residues. Trimming shortened V by 3 bases and J by 1 base, and 15 bases separated the two germline ends. Germline V gene lookup returns CDR1 DFQATT and CDR2 SNEGSKA (reference sequence). The CDR3 region is CSASGLRDFQETQYF. CDR3 coding DNA: TGCAGTGCTAGTGGTCTCCGGGACTTCCAAGAGACCCAGTACTTC.

The CDR3 region has the DNA TGTGCCAGCAGTTTGACAGGGGAGGCCGGGGAGCTGTTTTTT. Encoded protein: CASSLTGEAGELFF. This rearrangement joins TRBV6-6 to TRBJ2-2; 8 bases fit TRBD1. CDR3 length: 14 amino acids. J was trimmed by 6 bases and V by 4 bases; bases with no gene match: 4. CDR1 is MNHNY and CDR2 is SVGAGI in the germline V gene (reference sequence).